This paragraph covers one TCR beta chain sequence. Its target is not known. A much more abundant neighbour one base away suggests this may be a read error. Given the absence of the conserved phenylalanine or tryptophan at the CDR3 end, a read error is likely. The data are from a study of blood T cells in healthy people across ages. The authors drew about 10 milliliters of peripheral blood from each donor. A second PCR, run for about 6 to 12 cycles, used a sample-barcoded 5' primer plus a J-beta primer mix. MiXCR, run by TCRdb on the 5' RACE reads, gives a single entry per CDR3 protein. The table records around 1,700,000 distinct CDR3 sequences, 28% of them present only once. The junction had 6 bases not matched to a gene; V was cut back by 5 bases and J by 5 bases. The germline V gene encodes CDR1 SQVTM and CDR2 ANQGSEA. The CDR3 extends over 13 amino acids. Study outcomes and limitations: Researchers report that TCR beta diversity correlated strongly with naive T cell percentage. Since the PBMCs were unsorted, naive and antigen-experienced cells could not be conclusively compared.

The sequencing input was blood. This rearrangement joins TRBV29-1 to TRBJ2-3, with TRBD1 matching 8 bases. The clonotype originates from a woman in her 30s in good health. The CDR3 spells CSVPQGAIDTQYV. CDR3 nucleotides: TGCAGCGTTCCCCAGGGGGCAATAGATACGCAGTATGTT.